The rows below give T cell receptor beta chains drawn from one sample of a study of blood T cell repertoires in COVID-19. Data came from immunoSEQ multiplex PCR; TCRdb stores just in-frame clones and leaves some out. The sample records about 100,000 clones, around four fifths being singletons. The material sequenced was peripheral blood. The receptor set was obtained from a woman between 65 and 79 years old with acute or convalescent COVID-19. Each CDR3 is given with its conserved first and last residue. The D gene is left open where the match is weak.

j_gene	v_gene	d_gene	CDR3aa
TRBJ1-3	TRBV4-3	TRBD1	CASSQDDRVGNTIYF
TRBJ1-4	TRBV6-6	TRBD1	CASSRRQGNEKLFF
TRBJ2-3	TRBV11-1	NA	CASSPQISTDTQYF
TRBJ1-1	TRBV19	NA	CASSITRAGMNTEAFF
TRBJ1-2	TRBV28	NA	CASGVSSNYGYTF
TRBJ1-1	TRBV10-3	NA	CASRWETEAFF
TRBJ2-7	TRBV5-4	NA	CASSLEATGSEQYF
TRBJ2-7	TRBV2	NA	CASSLLRYEQYF
TRBJ2-2	TRBV19	NA	CASSKQGPGELFF
TRBJ2-3	TRBV5-1	NA	CASSFLTRSTDTQYF
TRBJ2-3	TRBV4-3	NA	CASSLSSGTTDTQYF
TRBJ1-2	TRBV3-1/TRBV3-2	NA	CASSQVAGSYGYTF
TRBJ2-2	TRBV3-1/TRBV3-2	TRBD1	CASSYGQAHGELFF
TRBJ1-4	TRBV25-1	NA	CASSQGREKLFF
TRBJ1-2	TRBV29-1	NA	CSVEGTGGYTF
TRBJ2-1	TRBV6-6	TRBD2	CASSRGGNEQFF
TRBJ1-2	TRBV3-1/TRBV3-2	NA	CASSQGTFYGANYGYTF
TRBJ1-2	TRBV6-5	NA	CASKAANYGYTF
TRBJ2-7	TRBV5-1	NA	CASSFTGPPYEQYF
TRBJ1-5	TRBV6-1	NA	CASSEIQGSYQPQHF
TRBJ1-5	TRBV18	TRBD1	CASSHRDRGSNQPQHF
TRBJ1-1	TRBV5-4	NA	CASSVKRELWTEAFF
TRBJ2-3	TRBV29-1	NA	CSVGGQARTDTQYF
TRBJ1-1	TRBV6-5	TRBD1	CASRPSGTGPAFF
TRBJ1-4	TRBV4-2	NA	CASSQDTQGSQKLFF
TRBJ1-4	TRBV28	TRBD1	CASSLTQGGGNEKLFF
TRBJ2-3	TRBV5-1	NA	CASSPRGPDTQYF
TRBJ1-5	TRBV7-6	TRBD1	CASSVTGGPGQPQHF
TRBJ1-1	TRBV5-1	TRBD1	CASSPGDRANTEAFF
TRBJ1-1	TRBV3-1/TRBV3-2	NA	CASSPSGQNTEAFF
TRBJ2-7	TRBV19	TRBD2	CASSTTSGDYEQYF
TRBJ1-5	TRBV9	NA	CASSDRVGNQPQHF